Shown below are 30 T cell receptor beta chains from a single sample sequenced in a study of blood T cell repertoires in COVID-19. Measured with immunoSEQ multiplex PCR; TCRdb has only the in-frame clones, and not every one. The sample has tens of thousands of clones; 80% to 90% are singletons. What was sequenced was peripheral blood. These receptors all come from a man aged 45-60 years with acute or convalescent COVID-19.

This clone was seen only a few times. This chain uses TRBV6-5 with TRBJ1-3; 9 bases are a match to TRBD1. Germline loops: CDR1 MNHEY, CDR2 SVGAGI. Trimming removed 6 bases from V and 4 bases from J; junction bases left unmatched: 7. The CDR3 totals 15 residues. The CDR3 DNA follows: TGTGCCAGCAGACGGGACAGGGAGGTAGGAAACACCATATATTTT. Its protein product is CASRRDREVGNTIYF.

The V gene is TRBV3-1 (or the pseudogene TRBV3-2), the J gene TRBJ2-2; D uncertain. This CDR3 has 16 amino acids. Trimming took off 6 bases at V and 0 bases at J, with 14 bases between the two ends. The germline CDR1 and CDR2 sequences are LGHDT and YNNKEL (reference sequence). CDR3 DNA sequence: TGTGCCAGCAGTACCTTTGGCAGGACGAACACCGGGGAGCTGTTTTTT. Translated, it gives CASSTFGRTNTGELFF.

The chain combines TRBV10-3 with TRBJ1-2; possibly TRBD1 for D (5 bases). V was trimmed by 0 bases and J by 5 bases, leaving 10 bases between them. CDR1 and CDR2 (germline): ENHRY, SYGVKD. This CDR3 contains 14 residues. For the CDR3, the DNA is TGTGCCATCAGTGAGTCGACAGCGGGTTATGGCTACACCTTC. The encoded protein is CAISESTAGYGYTF.

The chain has TRBV7-2 and TRBJ2-2; a possible D gene is TRBD2 (5 bases). Germline CDR1 is SGHTA and CDR2 is FQGNSA. V was trimmed by 1 base and J by 8 bases, leaving 8 bases between them. The CDR3 has 13 amino acids. This CDR3 reads CASSLVREGELFF. The CDR3 coding sequence is TGTGCCAGCAGCTTAGTAAGGGAGGGGGAGCTGTTTTTT.

The sample holds a few counts of this clone. The CDR3 loop reads CASRKSGSSYEQYF. CDR3 DNA sequence: TGTGCCAGCAGAAAGAGCGGGAGCTCCTACGAGCAGTACTTC. This rearrangement joins TRBV25-1 to TRBJ2-7; 8 bases match TRBD2. The CDR3 runs 14 residues. Germline lookup yields CDR1 MGHDK and CDR2 SYGVNS. Trimming removed 6 bases from V and 0 bases from J; junction bases left unmatched: 4.

J is TRBJ1-6 and V is TRBV3-1 (or the pseudogene TRBV3-2); D ambiguous. The germline V gene encodes CDR1 LGHDT and CDR2 YNNKEL (reference sequence). V lost 0 bases and J 7 bases, leaving 10 bases between the germline ends. CDR3 size: 15 residues. The CDR3 reads CASSQDGGWNSPLHF. DNA of the CDR3: TGTGCCAGCAGCCAAGATGGAGGGTGGAATTCACCCCTCCACTTT.

The chain employs TRBV14 and TRBJ1-2, with D unresolved. The CDR3 consists of 12 residues. Germline values: CDR1 SGHDN, CDR2 FVKESK. The ends were cut back, 0 bases at V and 4 bases at J, with 3 bases in the middle. DNA of the CDR3: TGTGCCAGCAGCCAAGACCTCTATGGCTACACCTTC. Translation gives CASSQDLYGYTF.

The chain combines TRBV18 with TRBJ2-1, with 15 bases matching TRBD2. Germline assignment: CDR1 KGHSH and CDR2 LQKENI. Trimming cost V 3 bases and J 6 bases; bases outside gene matches: 6. The CDR3 covers 17 residues. The chain's CDR3 is CASSPQGLAGGLNEQFF. CDR3 sequence (DNA): TGTGCCAGCTCACCTCAGGGACTAGCGGGAGGACTCAATGAGCAGTTCTTC.

This clone has just one count. This rearrangement joins TRBV11-1 to TRBJ2-1; D is undetermined. Germline V lookup: CDR1 SGHAT, CDR2 FQDESV (reference sequence). The CDR3 runs 14 residues. The V end was cut by 8 bases, the J end by 0 bases, with 11 bases between. CDR3 protein: CASGPQFSYNEQFF. DNA for the CDR3: TGTGCCAGCGGGCCACAGTTCTCCTACAATGAGCAGTTCTTC.

This rearrangement joins TRBV9 to TRBJ1-2; D gene ambiguous. The CDR3 extends over 11 amino acids. Germline V gives CDR1 SGDLS, CDR2 YYNGEE. Trimming cost V 3 bases and J 5 bases, with 5 bases left between them. The CDR3 reads CASSAVYGYTF. The CDR3, as DNA: TGTGCCAGCAGCGCGGTGTATGGCTACACCTTC.

The rearrangement uses TRBV21-1 and TRBJ2-3; the table's TRBD1 call for D was not verified on the DNA. TRBV21-1 is flagged as a pseudogene. The CDR3 consists of 16 residues. The CDR3 region is CASSKGGHRLSDTQYF. The CDR3 bases are TGTGCCAGCAGCAAAGGTGGGCACAGGCTGTCAGATACGCAGTATTTT.

The rearrangement uses TRBV5-6 and TRBJ1-5; possible D gene TRBD1, 5 bases. The CDR3 contains 13 residues. Trimming removed 4 bases at V and 2 bases at J, with 7 bases between. In germline, CDR1 is SGHDT, CDR2 YYEEEE. The CDR3 DNA reads as TGTGCCAGCAGCACGGGGGGCAATCAGCCCCAGCATTTT. It specifies CASSTGGNQPQHF.

The rearrangement uses TRBV5-4 and TRBJ2-7, with D perhaps TRBD2 (7 bases). Trimming removed 4 bases at V and 1 base at J, with 15 bases between. In germline, CDR1 is SGHNT, CDR2 YYREEE (reference sequence). The CDR3 extends over 15 amino acids. In DNA, the CDR3 is TGTGCCAGCAGCCAACAGGCGGGGGCATCCTACGAGCAGTACTTC. Protein product: CASSQQAGASYEQYF.

V gene TRBV18 combines with J gene TRBJ1-1; TRBD1 matches at 8 bases. The germline V gene encodes CDR1 KGHSH and CDR2 LQKENI. With 3 bases clipped from V and 2 bases from J, the junction kept 5 bases outside the gene matches. The CDR3 covers 15 residues. The CDR3 sequence: CASSPMTGDNTEAFF. The CDR3 DNA is TGTGCCAGCTCACCTATGACAGGGGACAACACTGAAGCTTTCTTT.

This clone was picked up one time. V usage is TRBV18 and J usage is TRBJ1-1; 8 bases match TRBD1. The CDR3 covers 13 residues. J was trimmed by 3 bases and V by 5 bases; bases with no gene match: 2. Germline CDR1 and CDR2: KGHSH and LQKENI. The DNA for the CDR3 is TGTGCCAGCTCATCGGGACAGGACACTGAAGCTTTCTTT. Translation: CASSSGQDTEAFF.

V and J are TRBV25-1 and TRBJ1-1, with a possible D match to TRBD1 (5 bases). Germline V CDR1 and CDR2: MGHDK, SYGVNS. There are 14 residues in the CDR3. V lost 2 bases to trimming and J lost 3 bases, with 10 bases between them. The CDR3 nucleotides are TGTGCCAGCAGTGAAGGGGGGTCCCACACTGAAGCTTTCTTT. Translated: CASSEGGSHTEAFF.

The chain links TRBV6-1 to TRBJ1-4, with D possibly TRBD1 on 5 matching bases. CDR3 length: 16 amino acids. Germline assignment: CDR1 MNHNS and CDR2 SASEGT. V gave up 2 bases and J gave up 8 bases, with 18 bases separating them. CDR3 DNA sequence: TGTGCCAGCAGTGAAAATCGATTCGACAGAAGCGAAAAACTGTTTTTT. Residues: CASSENRFDRSEKLFF.

This rearrangement joins TRBV3-1 (or the pseudogene TRBV3-2) to TRBJ1-5; 7 positions match TRBD1. The V segment lost 4 bases and the J segment 4 bases; nucleotides outside the gene matches: 4. CDR3 length: 14 amino acids. CDR1 LGHDT and CDR2 YNNKEL come from the germline V gene (reference sequence). CDR3 in amino acids: CASSRGQKNQPQHF. In DNA form, the CDR3 reads TGTGCCAGCAGCCGGGGACAGAAGAATCAGCCCCAGCATTTT.

The chain combines TRBV5-1 with TRBJ2-2; maybe TRBD1 (6 bases). This CDR3 is 14 amino acids long. Germline V gene sequence: CDR1 SGHRS, CDR2 YFSETQ. V lost 4 bases and J lost 0, with 7 bases in between. CDR3 region: CASSRDTNTGELFF. CDR3 nucleotides: TGCGCCAGCAGCCGGGACACGAACACCGGGGAGCTGTTTTTT.

The rearrangement uses TRBV4-1 and TRBJ1-5, with D possibly matching TRBD1 (5 bases). CDR3 length equals 15 residues. Looked up from germline, CDR1 is MGHRA and CDR2 is YSYEKL. V gave up 0 bases and J gave up 7 bases, with 13 bases separating them. CDR3 bases: TGCGCCAGCAGCCAAGATTCGGCAGGGTTCCAGCCCCAGCATTTT. Protein sequence: CASSQDSAGFQPQHF.

In this sample, this clone turned up a few times. V is TRBV7-8 and J is TRBJ2-1; D may be TRBD1 (5 bases). This CDR3 comprises 13 residues. The V gene's germline CDR1 is SGHVS and CDR2 FQNEAQ. V dropped 2 bases and J dropped 9 bases, with 11 bases sitting between them. CDR3 sequence reads: CASSLSDSTEQFF. CDR3 sequence (DNA): TGTGCCAGCAGCTTAAGCGACAGTACTGAGCAGTTCTTC.

This chain uses TRBV7-2 with TRBJ1-6; 7 bases align to TRBD1. The germline V gene encodes CDR1 SGHTA and CDR2 FQGNSA. Trimming took 5 bases from V and 0 from J; bases not matched to a gene: 10. The CDR3 spans 18 residues. CDR3 in DNA: TGTGCCAGCAGCCTACCAACAGGGGCCAGCTCCTATAATTCACCCCTCCACTTT. Translation: CASSLPTGASSYNSPLHF.

The rearrangement joins TRBV6-6 to TRBJ2-7; 7 nucleotides line up with TRBD1. The germline CDR1 and CDR2 sequences are MNHNY and SVGAGI (reference sequence). This CDR3 is built from 13 residues. V lost 6 bases, J lost 3 bases, and 5 bases stayed unmatched. The CDR3 loop reads CASSSQGDYEQYF. CDR3 nucleotides: TGTGCCAGCAGCAGTCAGGGGGACTACGAGCAGTACTTC.

This clone occurred a few times. The V and J genes are TRBV2 and TRBJ1-1; TRBD1 might be the D (5 bases). The CDR3 runs 13 residues. Germline values: CDR1 SNHLY, CDR2 FYNNEI. The V and J ends lost 7 bases and 10 bases respectively, with 19 bases between them. CDR3: CASTPTERKGAFF. Written as DNA, the CDR3 is TGTGCCAGCACCCCGACAGAACGCAAGGGAGCTTTCTTT.

The chain joins TRBV4-2 to TRBJ1-5; weak D call: TRBD1 (5 bases). The CDR3 totals 17 residues. The V gene lost 0 bases and the J gene lost 0 bases, with 12 bases spanning the gap. CDR1 is LGHNA, CDR2 YNFKEQ, per germline. CDR3 DNA: TGTGCCAGCAGCCAAGAGTCCGGGGACTATAGCAATCAGCCCCAGCATTTT. It translates to CASSQESGDYSNQPQHF.

This clone was detected once. The chain joins TRBV25-1 to TRBJ1-5, with D possibly TRBD1 on 5 matching bases. The CDR3 loop spans 13 amino acids. The V end lost 4 bases, the J end lost 6 bases, and 10 bases lay between the germline ends. CDR1 and CDR2 (germline): MGHDK, SYGVNS. The CDR3 nucleotides read TGTGCCAGCAGTGGCAGGGAGGTTCAGCCCCAGCATTTT. It encodes CASSGREVQPQHF.

The chain is built from TRBV27 and TRBJ2-2; D not certain. The CDR3 runs to 13 residues. CDR1 and CDR2 from the germline V gene are MNHEY and SMNVEV (reference sequence). The ends were cut back, 3 bases at V and 5 bases at J, with 7 bases in the middle. CDR3 sequence (DNA): TGTGCCAGCAGTTTGCGGCGGACCGGGGAGCTGTTTTTT. Encoded protein: CASSLRRTGELFF.

The chain joins TRBV24-1 to TRBJ1-6; D perhaps matches TRBD1 (6 bases). Per germline, CDR1 KGHDR and CDR2 SFDVKD. CDR3 length equals 14 residues. Trimming removed 4 bases at V and 4 bases at J, with 7 bases between. The CDR3 protein is CATSEQGYNSPLHF. Here the CDR3 DNA reads TGTGCCACCAGTGAGCAGGGGTATAATTCACCCCTCCACTTT.

This chain links TRBV5-1 with TRBJ2-1; 9 nucleotides match TRBD1. The CDR3 is made up of 15 amino acids. V lost 4 bases to trimming and J lost 7 bases; unmatched junction nucleotides: 9. Germline V gene data show CDR1 as SGHRS and CDR2 as YFSETQ. The CDR3 loop reads CASSVSSGTGNEQFF. CDR3 in DNA: TGCGCCAGCAGCGTGTCCTCCGGGACAGGGAATGAGCAGTTCTTC.

This chain joins TRBV9 and TRBJ2-1; the match to TRBD2 covers 12 bases. Germline CDR1 SGDLS, CDR2 YYNGEE. This CDR3 region has 15 residues. V lost 3 bases to trimming and J lost 7 bases; unmatched junction nucleotides: 5. CDR3 nucleotides: TGTGCCAGCAGCGGAACTAGCGGGGGGTGGAATGAGCAGTTCTTC. Its protein product is CASSGTSGGWNEQFF.